This T cell receptor (beta chain) was sequenced for a study of cytomegalovirus exposure and HLA in healthy donors. Study background: Researchers found that roughly 77% of under 450 genotyped donors fell within the Caucasian-associated ancestry cluster. Findings and limits, study-wide: A reported reduction in N-insertions relative to the roughly 710-donor mean was seen in an Asian-associated ancestry cluster in a later analysis. As confirmed in vitro, a few CMV-associated chains were specific for CMV antigens.

With 60 Vbeta and 13 Jbeta primers, the PCR was carried out. TCRdb's table, derived via immunoSEQ multiplex PCR, lists solely in-frame clones and lacks some. This table holds fewer than 200,000 clones, roughly 85% found once. Looked up from germline, CDR1 is SGHVS and CDR2 is FNYEAQ. Trimming left V 5 bases short and J 0 bases short, with 11 bases between. CDR3 length equals 15 residues. With respect to this clone: Its matching antigen is unknown.

The receptor comes from a woman in her forties or fifties in good health and CMV-seropositive. This chain joins TRBV7-6 and TRBJ1-3, with a weak D call TRBD1 (5 bases). Sequencing was done on a sample of PBMCs. This CDR3 is CASSTGRSSGNTIYF. The CDR3 nucleotides read TGTGCCAGCAGCACAGGACGGAGCTCTGGAAACACCATATATTTT. Full variable domain (remainder filled in from reference TRBV7-6 and TRBJ1-3): GAGVSQSPRYKVTKRGQDVALRCDPISGHVSLYWYRQALGQGPEFLTYFNYEAQQDKSGLPNDRFSAERPEGSISTLTIQRTEQRDSAMYRCASSTGRSSGNTIYFGEGSWLTVV.